This T cell receptor (beta chain) was recorded in a study of technical replicates of blood from a few donors. In its sample, this clone was seen once. Germline V lookup: CDR1 MDHEN, CDR2 SYDVKM. Trimming shortened V by 7 bases and J by 1 base, and 11 bases separated the two germline ends. CDR3 size: 13 residues. This table comes from immunoSEQ multiplex PCR, and its TCRdb copy is limited to in-frame clones, with some not included. Found here are 67,000 or so clones, roughly 89% of them singletons; the top ten hold roughly 0.33%. The specimen was T cells isolated from PBMCs. This receptor was taken from a human donor in good health. V gene TRBV28 combines with J gene TRBJ2-7; D gene ambiguous. This chain's CDR3 is CASKLRRSYEQYF. As DNA, the CDR3 is TGTGCCAGCAAATTGAGGAGATCCTACGAGCAGTACTTC.